These T cell receptor beta chains were read from a single sample in a study of T cells in Graves' hyperthyroidism and ophthalmopathy. TCRdb reprocessed the multiplex PCR reads with MiXCR, giving one entry per CDR3 protein. This table has roughly 200,000 distinct CDR3 sequences, about a sixth appearing once. Material: blood. Receptors originate from a woman between 45 and 60 years old with Graves' hyperthyroidism. Both conserved end residues are part of each CDR3. The D gene is left open where the match is weak. Rows may omit the clone size; those that give it use once, few, many or a size class.

V gene	clone size	D gene	J gene	CDR3 DNA	CDR3 protein
TRBV12-3/TRBV12-4	NA	TRBD2	TRBJ2-5	TGTGCCAGCAGTTTAAGGGCGGGAGGCTCGGAGACCCAGTATTTC	CASSLRAGGSETQYF
TRBV7-9	many	TRBD2	TRBJ2-7	TGTGCCAGAGTACTAGCGGGAGAAGATTACGAGCAGTACTTC	CARVLAGEDYEQYF
TRBV15	NA	NA	TRBJ2-5	TGTGCCACCAGCAGGGATGGGGGGACCCAGTACTTC	CATSRDGGTQYF
TRBV12-3/TRBV12-4	many	NA	TRBJ1-2	TGTGCCAGCAACAATTCCCCCGGACACTACTATGGCTACACCTTC	CASNNSPGHYYGYTF
TRBV5-1	many	TRBD1	TRBJ2-1	TGCGCCAGCAGTCTTGATACAGGGGGCCCCTACAATGAGCAGTTCTTC	CASSLDTGGPYNEQFF
TRBV14	NA	NA	TRBJ2-7	TGTGCCAGCAGCCAAGACGGCCAGAGCTCCTACGAGCAGTACTTC	CASSQDGQSSYEQYF
TRBV20-1	many	TRBD2	TRBJ2-7	TGCAGTGCTAGTCGGCTAGCGGGTTACGAGCAGTACTTC	CSASRLAGYEQYF
TRBV20-1	few	TRBD1	TRBJ1-6	TGCAGTGCTAGAGATCTTGGACAGGGGGATAATTCACCCCTCCACTTT	CSARDLGQGDNSPLHF
TRBV4-2	many	NA	TRBJ1-1	TGTGCCAGCAGCCAAGGACTGGGGTTCACTGAAGCTTTCTTT	CASSQGLGFTEAFF
TRBV20-1	many	TRBD2	TRBJ2-1	TGCAGTGCTAGAGATCCACTAGCGGGAGGTTTGTCCTACAATGAGCAGTTCTTC	CSARDPLAGGLSYNEQFF
TRBV28	many	NA	TRBJ2-7	TGTGCCAGCAGTCCTCTTGGAAAGGGAGGTTGGTACGAGCAGTACTTC	CASSPLGKGGWYEQYF
TRBV9	NA	NA	TRBJ1-2	TGTGCCAGCAGCGTAGATGACGGGAAGTTTGGCTACACCTTC	CASSVDDGKFGYTF
TRBV6-1	NA	TRBD1	TRBJ2-2	TGTGCCAGCAGAGGGGACAGGGCCACCGGGGAGCTGTTTTTT	CASRGDRATGELFF
TRBV6-1	many	NA	TRBJ2-7	TGTGCCAGCAGTGAATTGGGGAGCTCCTACGAGCAGTACTTC	CASSELGSSYEQYF
TRBV19	few	NA	TRBJ2-5	TGTGCCAGTAGTGAACGGGTACGGAGAGAGACCCAGTACTTC	CASSERVRRETQYF
TRBV7-3	NA	NA	TRBJ2-2	TGTGCCAGCAGCCGAGGGGGAGACACCGGGGAGCTGTTTTTT	CASSRGGDTGELFF
TRBV5-6	few	NA	TRBJ1-3	TGTGCCAGCAGCTTGATCGGGGCCAGCTCTGGAAACACCATATATTTT	CASSLIGASSGNTIYF
TRBV11-2	many	TRBD1	TRBJ2-4	TGTGCCAGCAGCCCCGGACAGGGGGGGACCAAAAACATTCAGTACTTC	CASSPGQGGTKNIQYF
TRBV5-1	NA	NA	TRBJ2-7	TGCGCCAGCAGAATACGGACTGGATTATCCTACGAGCAGTACTTC	CASRIRTGLSYEQYF
TRBV28	NA	NA	TRBJ1-5	TGTGCCAGCAGTATTATTAATCAGCCCCAGCATTTT	CASSIINQPQHF